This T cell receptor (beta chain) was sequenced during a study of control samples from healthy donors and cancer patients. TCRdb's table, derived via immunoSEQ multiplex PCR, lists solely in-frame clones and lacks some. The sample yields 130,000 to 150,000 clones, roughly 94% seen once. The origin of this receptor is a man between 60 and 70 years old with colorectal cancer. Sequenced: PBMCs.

The CDR3 nucleotides read TGTGCCTGGACCGGGGAGCAAAATTCACCCCTCCACTTT. This gives the protein CAWTGEQNSPLHF. The chain carries TRBV30 and TRBJ1-6; no reliable D call. The CDR3 is made up of 13 amino acids. With 4 bases removed from V and 7 bases from J, the gap between germline ends came to 11 bases. Germline-derived CDR1 and CDR2 are GTSNPN and SVGIG (reference sequence).